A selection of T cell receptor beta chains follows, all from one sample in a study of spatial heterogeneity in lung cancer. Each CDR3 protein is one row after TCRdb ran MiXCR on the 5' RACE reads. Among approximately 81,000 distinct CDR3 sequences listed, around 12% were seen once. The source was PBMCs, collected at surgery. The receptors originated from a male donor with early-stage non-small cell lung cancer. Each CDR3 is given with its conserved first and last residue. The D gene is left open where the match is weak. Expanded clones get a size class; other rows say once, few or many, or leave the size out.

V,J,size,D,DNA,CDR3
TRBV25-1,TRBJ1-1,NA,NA,TGTGCCAGCAGTGAATACGGCAGGAACACTGAAGCTTTCTTT,CASSEYGRNTEAFF
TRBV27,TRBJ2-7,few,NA,TGTGCCAGCTCCCCCTCCCGGGGACACCGCTCCTACGAGCAGTACTTC,CASSPSRGHRSYEQYF
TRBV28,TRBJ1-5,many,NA,TGTGCCAGCAGCTTGGACAGCAATCAGCCCCAGCATTTT,CASSLDSNQPQHF
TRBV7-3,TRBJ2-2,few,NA,TGTGCCAGCAGCCTCCAAAGCGCGGCCGGGGAGCTGTTTTTT,CASSLQSAAGELFF
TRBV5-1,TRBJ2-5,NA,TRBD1,TGCGCCAGCAGCTCGGGACAGCGCCAAGAGACCCAGTACTTC,CASSSGQRQETQYF
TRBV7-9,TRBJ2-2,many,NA,TGTGCCAGCAGCTTACCGGGGATCACCGGGGAGCTGTTTTTT,CASSLPGITGELFF
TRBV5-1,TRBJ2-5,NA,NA,TGCGCCAGCAGCTTGCGCACGACAGATATCCAAGAGACCCAGTACTTC,CASSLRTTDIQETQYF
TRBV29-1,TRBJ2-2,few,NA,TGCAGCGTACAAACTAGAACCGGCGGGGAGCTGTTTTTT,CSVQTRTGGELFF
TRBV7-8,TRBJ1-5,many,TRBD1,TGTGCCAGCAGCGTTATGACAGGGACTAGCAATCAGCCCCAGCATTTT,CASSVMTGTSNQPQHF
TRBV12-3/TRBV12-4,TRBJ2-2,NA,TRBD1,TGTGCCAGCAGTTTAGCCGGGACAGGGTACACCGGGGAGCTGTTTTTT,CASSLAGTGYTGELFF
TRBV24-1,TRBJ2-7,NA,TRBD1,TGTGCCACCAGTGAGTCCGGGACAGACTCCTACGAGCAGTACTTC,CATSESGTDSYEQYF
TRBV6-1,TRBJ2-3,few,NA,TGTGCCAGCAGTAACTCTGAGCAGACTAGCACAGATACGCAGTATTTT,CASSNSEQTSTDTQYF
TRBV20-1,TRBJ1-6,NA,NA,TGCAGTGCCGCGGCTATGACAGTCTATAATTCACCCCTCCACTTT,CSAAAMTVYNSPLHF
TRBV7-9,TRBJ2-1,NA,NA,TGTGCCAGCAGTCCCCCGGGACAACCTTACAATGAGCAGTTCTTC,CASSPPGQPYNEQFF
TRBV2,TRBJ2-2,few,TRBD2,TGTGCCAGCAGTGGAGCTAGCGGGAGGTCCACCGGGGAGCTGTTTTTT,CASSGASGRSTGELFF
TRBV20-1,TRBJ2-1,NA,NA,TGCAGTGCTAGAGATCTGGGCATCAATGAGCAGTTCTTC,CSARDLGINEQFF
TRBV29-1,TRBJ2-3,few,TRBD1,TGCAGCGTTGAGGAGACAGGGGCCCGACCCACAGATACGCAGTATTTT,CSVEETGARPTDTQYF
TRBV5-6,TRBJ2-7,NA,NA,TGTGCCAGCAGTGCGGGAACAGGGATCCACGAGCAGTACTTC,CASSAGTGIHEQYF
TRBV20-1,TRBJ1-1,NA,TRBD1,TGCAGTGCTCCGGCCCCCCGACAGGGAACGAACACTGAAGCTTTCTTT,CSAPAPRQGTNTEAFF
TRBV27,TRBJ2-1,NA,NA,TGTGCCAGCAGTCCCGGACTCTCCTGGGATGAGCAGTTCTTC,CASSPGLSWDEQFF
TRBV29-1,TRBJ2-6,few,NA,TGCAGCGTGGACGTGAGCTCTGGGGCCAACGTCCTGACTTTC,CSVDVSSGANVLTF
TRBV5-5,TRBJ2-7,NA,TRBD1,TGTGCCAGCAGCTTAGCGGACAGGACAACCTACGAGCAGTACTTC,CASSLADRTTYEQYF
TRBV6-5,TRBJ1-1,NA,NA,TGTGCCAGCAGTTACTCGAATGGGGGCAACACTGAAGCTTTCTTT,CASSYSNGGNTEAFF
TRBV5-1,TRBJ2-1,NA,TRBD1,TGCGCCAGCAGCTTGGTGGCCGGGACAGCCTACAATGAGCAGTTCTTC,CASSLVAGTAYNEQFF
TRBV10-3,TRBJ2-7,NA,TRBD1,TGTGCCATCAGGACGGACAGGGGGGCCTACGAGCAGTACTTC,CAIRTDRGAYEQYF
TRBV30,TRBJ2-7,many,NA,TGTGCCTGGAGGGGGGCAAGCTCCTACGAGCAGTACTTC,CAWRGASSYEQYF
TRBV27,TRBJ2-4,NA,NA,TGTGCCGGCTTATCCCCTCGGGCCAAAAACATTCAGTACTTC,CAGLSPRAKNIQYF
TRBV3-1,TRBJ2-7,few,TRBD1,TGTGCCAGCAGCCAAGATAGGGGGGACAGGGAGATCTACGAGCAGTACTTC,CASSQDRGDREIYEQYF
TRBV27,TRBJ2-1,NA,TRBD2,TGTGCCAGCTTCCAAGGGACTAGCGGGTACAATGAGCAGTTCTTC,CASFQGTSGYNEQFF
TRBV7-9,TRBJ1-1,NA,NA,TGTGCCAGCAGCCCCCTCCAGCGTGGTGAAGCTTTCTTT,CASSPLQRGEAFF
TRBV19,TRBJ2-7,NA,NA,TGTGCCAGTAGTACGGCAGGGTCCTACGAGCAGTACTTC,CASSTAGSYEQYF
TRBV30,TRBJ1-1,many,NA,TGTGCCTGGAGATTGGAAGTCGAAGCTTTCTTT,CAWRLEVEAFF
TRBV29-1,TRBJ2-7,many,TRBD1,TGCAGCGTCTTACAGGGGGAAGGCAACGAGCAGTACTTC,CSVLQGEGNEQYF
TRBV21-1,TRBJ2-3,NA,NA,TGTGCCAGCAGCTCCCGACCAGCGAGACAGCGGATAGGTACGCAGTATTTT,CASSSRPARQRIGTQYF
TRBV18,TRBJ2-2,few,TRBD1,TGTGCCAGCTCACCGCCGACAGGGGGGCCCGGGGAGCTGTTTTTT,CASSPPTGGPGELFF
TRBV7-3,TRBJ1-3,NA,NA,TGTGCCAGCAGCTCCATGGAGTCTGGAAACACCATATATTTT,CASSSMESGNTIYF
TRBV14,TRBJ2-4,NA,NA,TGTGCCAGCAGCCAAAACAGGCTGACTCTAGCCAAAAACATTCAGTACTTC,CASSQNRLTLAKNIQYF
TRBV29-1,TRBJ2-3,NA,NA,TGCAGCGTCGTGGGACCGTTCATCACAGATACGCAGTATTTT,CSVVGPFITDTQYF
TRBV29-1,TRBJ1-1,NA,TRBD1,TGCATCGTTTCTTCCGGGACAGGGATGGGCACTGAAGCTTTCTTT,CIVSSGTGMGTEAFF
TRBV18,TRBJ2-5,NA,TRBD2,TGTGCCAGCTCACTACTCGGCGGGGGACAAGAGACCCAGTACTTC,CASSLLGGGQETQYF
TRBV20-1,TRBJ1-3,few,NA,TGCAGTGCTAGCGGGGACGGTTTAAGCTCTGGAAACACCATATATTTT,CSASGDGLSSGNTIYF
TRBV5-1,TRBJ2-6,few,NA,TGCGCCAGCAGTTCCAGCTCTGGGGCCAACGTCCTGACTTTC,CASSSSSGANVLTF
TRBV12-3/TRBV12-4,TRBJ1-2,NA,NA,TGTGCCAGCAGTTTTGTAGGGGTAGATGGCTACACCTTC,CASSFVGVDGYTF
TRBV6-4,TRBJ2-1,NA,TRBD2,TGTGCCAGCAGTGGCGGGGGGGCGGGAGGCAATGAGCAGTTCTTC,CASSGGGAGGNEQFF
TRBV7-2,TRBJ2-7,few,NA,TGTGCCAGCAGCTTAGGACTGAGATACGAGCAGTACTTC,CASSLGLRYEQYF
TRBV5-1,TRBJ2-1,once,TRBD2,TGCTCCAGCAGCTTAGCGGGAGGGCCGGATGAGCAGTTCTTC,CSSSLAGGPDEQFF
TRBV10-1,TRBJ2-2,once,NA,TGCGACAGCAGTACCAGGGTTACCGGGGAGCTGTTTTTT,CDSSTRVTGELFF
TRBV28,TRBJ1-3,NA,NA,TGTGCCAGCAGTTTAGAGGGAGGCGCCGGAAACACCATATATTTT,CASSLEGGAGNTIYF
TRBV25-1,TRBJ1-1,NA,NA,TGTGCCAGCAGTGTGGGTGAACTTGGCACTGAAGCTTTCTTT,CASSVGELGTEAFF
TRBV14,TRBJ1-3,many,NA,TGTGCCAGCAGCCGCGCCGGGACATTGATCTCTGGAAACACCATATATTTT,CASSRAGTLISGNTIYF
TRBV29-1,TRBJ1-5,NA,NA,TGCAGCGTTGCGTTCGGTGGCAATCAGCCCCAGCATTTT,CSVAFGGNQPQHF
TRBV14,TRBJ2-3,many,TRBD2,TGTGCCAGCAGCCCCTTTACTAGCGGAGATACGGGCACAGATACGCAGTATTTT,CASSPFTSGDTGTDTQYF
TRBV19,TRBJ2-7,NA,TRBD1,TGTGCCAGTAGTACGGGACAGCGGACCTACGAGCAGTACTTC,CASSTGQRTYEQYF
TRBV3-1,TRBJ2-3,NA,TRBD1,TGTGCCAGCAGCCCAGTTGGGACAGGGGTAGGAGATACGCAGTATTTT,CASSPVGTGVGDTQYF
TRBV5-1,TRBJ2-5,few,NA,TGCGCCAGCAGCTTGGAGGGATACCAAGAGACCCAGTACTTC,CASSLEGYQETQYF
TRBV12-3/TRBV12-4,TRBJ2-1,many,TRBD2,TGTGCCAGCAGTTTTCTAGCGGGGGGGACTGGTGAGCAGTTCTTC,CASSFLAGGTGEQFF
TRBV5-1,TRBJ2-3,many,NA,TGCGCCAGCAGAATTATGGACAGCACAGATACGCAGTATTTT,CASRIMDSTDTQYF
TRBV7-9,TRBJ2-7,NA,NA,TGTGCCAGCAGCCGAGAGGAGGGACCCTACGAGCAGTACTTC,CASSREEGPYEQYF
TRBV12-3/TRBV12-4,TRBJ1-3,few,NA,TGTGCCAGCAGCCAAGGGGGGACAAACTCTGGAAACACCATATATTTT,CASSQGGTNSGNTIYF
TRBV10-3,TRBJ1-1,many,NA,TGTGCCATCGCTAAGGGAGATGAAGCTTTCTTT,CAIAKGDEAFF